This T cell receptor (beta chain) is from a study of T cell responses to AZD1222 COVID-19 vaccine. Whole-study context: Second-dose intervals of approximately 4 or approximately 12 weeks were pooled. General observations from the study: CD4 TCRs covered the whole spike, strongest at regions 160-218 and 743-854. The donors showed a predominance of white British ancestry and of females, with possible underestimation of clonal diversity.

With 0 bases removed from V and 0 bases from J, the gap between germline ends came to 8 bases. The CDR3 runs 16 residues. Germline V gene sequence: CDR1 MGHRA, CDR2 YSYEKL. Some clones are missing from TCRdb's copy, which holds only in-frame ones; the method was immunoSEQ multiplex PCR. The data show approximately 79,000 clones, approximately 90% seen once. Concerning this clone itself: Its antigen is currently unknown.

Sequences were derived from peripheral blood, sampled on day 0 of AZD1222 vaccination. The receptor comes from an adult in good health. The rearrangement uses TRBV4-1 and TRBJ2-2; D gene unclear. The CDR3 sequence: CASSQEAAANTGELFF. The DNA of the CDR3 is TGCGCCAGCAGCCAAGAGGCGGCGGCGAACACCGGGGAGCTGTTTTTT.